This T cell receptor (beta chain) appears in the sequencing data of a study of control samples from healthy donors and cancer patients. This CDR3 has 14 residues. Per the germline V gene, CDR1 is KGHDR and CDR2 is SFDVKD. V trimming: 10 bases; J trimming: 8 bases; junction bases outside the gene matches: 9. This table comes from immunoSEQ multiplex PCR, and its TCRdb copy is limited to in-frame clones, with some not included. The table lists about 120,000 clones, approximately 92% of them singletons, with less than 1.5% in the top ten. What was sequenced was PBMCs. The receptor's source is a woman between 45 and 60 years old with colorectal cancer. V usage is TRBV24-1 and J usage is TRBJ2-2; 10 bases fit TRBD1. The CDR3 spells CATRGTGAKGELFF. CDR3 coding DNA: TGTGCCACGAGAGGGACAGGGGCTAAAGGGGAGCTGTTTTTT.